These 3 T cell receptor beta chains originate from one sample sequenced in a study of persistence of HIV-infected CD4 T cells. Stimulation used about 10 ug/mL lysate from CMV-infected fibroblasts. Responding CD4+ T cells were sorted by upregulation of both CD40 ligand and CD69. What these receptors recognize is not known. This was the immunoSEQ version 4 assay in survey mode. Here immunoSEQ multiplex PCR was the method, and the copy in TCRdb shows in-frame clones only, minus some. The sample contains just under 20,000 clones, approximately 78% of which appear only once. Source: CD4+ T cells sorted from PBMCs after roughly 18-hour stimulation, taken from a patient who received antiretroviral therapy. These receptor sequences come from an adult man with HIV who was CMV-seropositive.

The chain uses TRBV10-2 and TRBJ2-5, with TRBD1 matching over 7 bases. The junction had 0 bases not matched to a gene; V was cut back by 8 bases and J by 3 bases. The CDR3 length is 11 residues. Germline-derived CDR1 and CDR2 are WSHSY and SAAADI. CDR3 coding DNA: TGCGCCAGCGGACAGGAAGAGACCCAGTACTTC. Its translation: CASGQEETQYF.

V gene TRBV7-8 combines with J gene TRBJ2-1; the match to TRBD2 covers 10 bases. The ends lost 5 bases at V and 10 bases at J; junction bases unmatched: 14. Looked up from germline, CDR1 is SGHVS and CDR2 is FQNEAQ. CDR3 length: 16 residues. The DNA for the CDR3 is TGTGCCAGCAGCCCTCTCCCCAGCGGGGGGGCCGAGGAGCAGTTCTTC. Its protein is CASSPLPSGGAEEQFF.

The V and J genes are TRBV19 and TRBJ1-5; possibly TRBD1 for D (6 bases). Germline-derived CDR1 and CDR2 are LNHDA and SQIVND (reference sequence). V was cut by 7 bases and J by 3 bases, with 25 bases left in between. The length of the CDR3 is 18 residues. CDR3 loop: CASNHRKGAGGANQPQHF. The CDR3 region has the DNA TGTGCCAGTAATCACCGAAAAGGGGCCGGGGGGGCCAATCAGCCCCAGCATTTT.